The clone carrying this TCR beta chain was counted between two and nine times. These data belong to a study of identical twins. Unique molecular identifiers were in the cDNA, with template-switch universal primer binding. One entry per CDR3 protein results from TCRdb running MiXCR on the 5' RACE reads. The repertoire holds 450,000 to 650,000 distinct CDR3 sequences, with roughly 9.9% as singletons. This same sample was also part of a study on yellow fever vaccine responses in identical twins. That publication notes: As reported, the vaccine T cell response of twins seemed partly convergent and partly personalized.

The specimen was PBMCs. The receptor was isolated from a woman aged 18-29 years in good health.

The CDR3 loop is CASSLSGGFQETQYF. CDR3 bases: TGTGCCAGCAGCTTAAGTGGCGGGTTCCAAGAGACCCAGTACTTC. V and J are TRBV7-9 and TRBJ2-5; possibly TRBD2 for D (5 bases). V was pared by 2 bases and J by 1 base, with 11 bases between. In germline, CDR1 is SEHNR, CDR2 FQNEAQ (reference sequence). The CDR3 covers 15 residues.